Each of the 25 T cell receptor beta chains below was sequenced from the same sample in a study of blood T cell repertoires in COVID-19. Clones were sequenced by immunoSEQ multiplex PCR, and TCRdb holds only the in-frame ones, with some missing. The table has tens of thousands of clones, around 88% seen once. The sample comprised peripheral blood. The receptors shown here come from a woman older than 75 with acute or convalescent COVID-19.

The CDR3 sequence is CASSLRTAYNEQFF. In DNA form, the CDR3 reads TGTGCCAGTAGTCTAAGGACAGCCTACAATGAGCAGTTCTTC. This chain links TRBV19 with TRBJ2-1; D perhaps matches TRBD1 (6 bases). The V gene lost 5 bases and the J gene lost 2 bases, with 10 bases spanning the gap. The CDR3 loop spans 14 amino acids. The germline CDR1 and CDR2 sequences are LNHDA and SQIVND (reference sequence).

The gene calls are TRBV28 and TRBJ2-7; 10 nucleotides line up with TRBD2. J lost 4 bases, V lost 5 bases, and 8 bases had no gene match. There are 15 residues in the CDR3. Germline-derived CDR1 and CDR2 are MDHEN and SYDVKM. The chain's CDR3 is CASSTSSGSRYEQYF. The CDR3 coding sequence is TGTGCCAGCAGTACCTCTAGCGGGAGTCGTTACGAGCAGTACTTC. The variable domain in full, completed from reference TRBV28 and TRBJ2-7, reads DVKVTQSSRYLVKRTGEKVFLECVQDMDHENMFWYRQDPGLGLRLIYFSYDVKMKEKGDIPEGYSVSREKKERFSLILESASTNQTSMYLCASSTSSGSRYEQYFGPGTRLTVT.

This chain connects TRBV6-5 to TRBJ2-5, with TRBD2 as a possible D gene (6 bases). The CDR3 sequence is 15 residues long. V dropped 0 bases and J dropped 5 bases, with 13 bases sitting between them. Germline V CDR1 and CDR2: MNHEY, SVGAGI. CDR3 protein: CASSYSRYGGETQYF. DNA for the CDR3: TGTGCCAGCAGTTACTCGAGATACGGAGGGGAGACCCAGTACTTC.

The chain's CDR3 is CASSYARSYSNQPQHF. The DNA of the CDR3 is TGTGCCAGCAGTTACGCCCGGTCCTATAGCAATCAGCCCCAGCATTTT. The gene calls are TRBV6-2 or TRBV6-3 and TRBJ1-5; D remains ambiguous. Germline V CDR1 and CDR2: MNHEY, SVGEGT. The CDR3 covers 16 residues. V gave up 2 bases and J gave up 0 bases, with 11 bases separating them.

The J gene is TRBJ2-3, the V gene TRBV18, with 14 bases lining up with TRBD2. The CDR3 consists of 16 residues. V trimming: 5 bases; J trimming: 6 bases; junction bases outside the gene matches: 7. Germline V gene data show CDR1 as KGHSH and CDR2 as LQKENI. The CDR3 DNA reads TGTGCCAGCTCAGCGGGACTAGCGGGAGTCGGGGATACGCAGTATTTT. It specifies CASSAGLAGVGDTQYF.

The rearrangement uses TRBV6-5 and TRBJ1-2; 8 positions agree with TRBD1. Trimming at V came to 5 bases and at J to 5 bases, leaving 10 bases not matched to a gene. Per germline, CDR1 MNHEY and CDR2 SVGAGI. The CDR3 sequence is 15 residues long. CDR3 nucleotides: TGTGCCAGCAGTCCGTTAATGGACAGGGCGTATGGCTACACCTTC. It translates to CASSPLMDRAYGYTF.

V gene TRBV3-1 (or the pseudogene TRBV3-2) combines with J gene TRBJ2-1; D perhaps matches TRBD2 (6 bases). The CDR3 length is 13 residues. V gave up 5 bases and J gave up 10 bases, with 15 bases separating them. From germline, CDR1 is LGHDT and CDR2 YNNKEL (reference sequence). The CDR3 region has the DNA TGTGCCAGCAGCTTGCGAGGGAGCGGGGAGCAGTTCTTC. This sequence encodes CASSLRGSGEQFF.

The gene calls are TRBV7-2 and TRBJ2-7; D is possibly TRBD2 (5 bases). The CDR3 sequence is 11 residues long. V lost 10 bases and J lost 3, with 10 bases in between. Germline loops: CDR1 SGHTA, CDR2 FQGNSA. CDR3 coding DNA: TGTGCCACCTCGGACTTCTACGAGCAGTACTTC. The encoded protein is CATSDFYEQYF.

J is TRBJ1-1 and V is TRBV7-2; the match to TRBD1 covers 7 bases. This CDR3 spans 14 amino acids. Germline V gene sequence: CDR1 SGHTA, CDR2 FQGNSA. V shed 6 bases and J 2 bases; nucleotides not matched to a gene: 6. The CDR3 sequence: CASRPGGSNTEAFF. DNA for the CDR3: TGTGCCAGCAGGCCAGGGGGGTCTAACACTGAAGCTTTCTTT.

This clone was seen just once. The chain recombines TRBV7-2 with TRBJ1-2; 9 nucleotides match TRBD1. J lost 8 bases, V lost 5 bases, and 6 bases had no gene match. CDR1 SGHTA and CDR2 FQGNSA come from the germline V gene. The CDR3 length is 13 residues. The CDR3 region has the DNA TGTGCCAGCAGCCTTGGGACAGGGAGCGGCTACACCTTC. This sequence encodes CASSLGTGSGYTF.

The CDR3 bases are TGCAGTGCTAGTTCTGGGACTAGCAGAGAGCAGTACTTC. This gives the protein CSASSGTSREQYF. The chain has TRBV20-1 and TRBJ2-7; 9 bases are a match to TRBD2. Germline V lookup: CDR1 DFQATT, CDR2 SNEGSKA (reference sequence). The CDR3 is 13 residues long. The V and J ends lost 3 bases and 7 bases, in that order; junction bases with no gene match: 7.

V is TRBV4-2 and J is TRBJ1-5; D ambiguous. The V gene's germline CDR1 is LGHNA and CDR2 YNFKEQ. The CDR3 runs to 15 residues. V was cut by 0 bases and J by 3 bases, with 9 bases left in between. DNA for the CDR3: TGTGCCAGCAGCCAAGATGTGGTAGACAATCAGCCCCAGCATTTT. Translation: CASSQDVVDNQPQHF.

The chain uses TRBV5-1 and TRBJ2-1; TRBD2 aligns across 10 bases. Per the germline V gene, CDR1 is SGHRS and CDR2 is YFSETQ. This CDR3 region has 16 residues. V trimming: 0 bases; J trimming: 7 bases; junction bases outside the gene matches: 7. The CDR3: CASSLAPAGGPNEQFF. The CDR3, as DNA: TGCGCCAGCAGCTTGGCCCCAGCGGGGGGGCCGAATGAGCAGTTCTTC.

The chain is built from TRBV13 and TRBJ2-1, with 13 bases fitting TRBD2. The CDR3 contains 15 residues. CDR1 PRHDT and CDR2 FYEKMQ come from the germline V gene (reference sequence). The V gene end was trimmed by 5 bases and the J gene end by 9 bases; junction bases not matched to a gene: 7. CDR3 residues: CASSPRLAGGGEQFF. The CDR3 nucleotides read TGTGCCAGCAGCCCCCGACTAGCGGGAGGAGGTGAGCAGTTCTTC.

The DNA for the CDR3 is TGTGCCAGCAGCTCCCCCCGGGACTGGCTGACTAAGAGCTCCTACAATGAGCAGTTCTTC. Translating gives CASSSPRDWLTKSSYNEQFF. J is TRBJ2-1 and V is TRBV13, with D maybe TRBD2 (6 bases). The length of the CDR3 is 20 residues. The V gene's germline CDR1 is PRHDT and CDR2 FYEKMQ (reference sequence). With 4 bases removed from V and 0 bases from J, the gap between germline ends came to 25 bases.

The J gene is TRBJ2-7, the V gene TRBV5-1, with unresolved D. The ends were cut back, 5 bases at V and 0 bases at J, with 24 bases in the middle. This CDR3 is 18 amino acids long. CDR1 and CDR2 from the germline V gene are SGHRS and YFSETQ. CDR3 sequence reads: CASSSSFRFTESSYEQYF. In DNA, the CDR3 is TGCGCCAGCAGTTCGAGCTTTCGGTTTACGGAGAGCTCCTACGAGCAGTACTTC.

V is TRBV19 and J is TRBJ1-4; a weak D match, TRBD1 (5 bases). CDR3 length: 14 amino acids. The germline V and J ends were trimmed by 5 bases and 5 bases, with 12 bases remaining between them. The germline gives CDR1 LNHDA, CDR2 SQIVND (reference sequence). The CDR3: CASSRREANEKLFF. The CDR3 region has the DNA TGTGCCAGTAGTCGCAGGGAGGCGAATGAAAAACTGTTTTTT.

The genes are TRBV5-1 and TRBJ1-2; D is unresolved. Trimming stripped 4 bases from V and 3 bases from J, with 13 bases between. Germline CDR1 and CDR2: SGHRS and YFSETQ. The CDR3 totals 14 residues. The CDR3 is CASSTDPGDYGYTF. In DNA, the CDR3 is TGCGCCAGCAGCACGGACCCCGGGGACTATGGCTACACCTTC.

The CDR3 loop reads CASSPRVDADTQYF. The DNA for the CDR3 is TGCGCCAGCAGCCCCAGGGTAGACGCAGATACGCAGTATTTT. V usage is TRBV4-3 and J usage is TRBJ2-3; tentative D call: TRBD1 (5 bases). Between the trimmed V and J ends, which lost 4 bases and 4 bases, there was a span of 12 bases. This CDR3 spans 14 amino acids. Germline loops: CDR1 LGHNA, CDR2 YSLEER.

This chain joins TRBV11-2 and TRBJ1-1; 9 nucleotides agree with TRBD1. CDR3 size: 15 residues. Germline-derived CDR1 and CDR2 are SGHAT and FQNNGV. The ends lost 5 bases at V and 11 bases at J; junction bases unmatched: 15. CDR3 in amino acids: CASSAAGTGLENAFF. The CDR3 bases are TGTGCCAGCAGCGCAGCCGGGACAGGGCTGGAAAACGCTTTCTTT. Variable domain in full (rest from reference TRBV11-2 and TRBJ1-1): EAGVAQSPRYKIIEKRQSVAFWCNPISGHATLYWYQQILGQGPKLLIQFQNNGVVDDSQLPKDRFSAERLKGVDSTLKIQPAKLEDSAVYLCASSAAGTGLENAFFGQGTRLTVV.

The genes are TRBV18 and TRBJ2-7; 9 nucleotides align to TRBD1. The CDR3 is 15 amino acids. Trimming removed 3 bases from V and 0 bases from J; junction bases left unmatched: 3. Germline V gives CDR1 KGHSH, CDR2 LQKENI. The CDR3 bases are TGTGCCAGCTCACCCGGGACAGGGAGCTCCTACGAGCAGTACTTC. Amino acids: CASSPGTGSSYEQYF.

The gene calls are TRBV7-3 and TRBJ2-1; 11 bases map to TRBD2. The CDR3 sequence is 16 residues long. V lost 0 bases and J lost 4; bases outside the gene matches: 2. Looked up from germline, CDR1 is SGHTA and CDR2 is FQGTGA. As DNA, the CDR3 is TGTGCCAGCAGCTTAACGGCTAGCGGGGGGTACAATGAGCAGTTCTTC. Translating gives CASSLTASGGYNEQFF.

This clone has only one observation. The J gene is TRBJ2-6, the V gene TRBV6-5, with a possible D match to TRBD1 (6 bases). Germline assignment: CDR1 MNHEY and CDR2 SVGAGI. This CDR3 has 14 amino acids. V lost 10 bases to trimming and J lost 0 bases, with 10 bases between them. The CDR3 reads CATGQSSGANVLTF. The CDR3 region has the DNA TGTGCCACTGGACAGTCCTCTGGGGCCAACGTCCTGACTTTC.

This clone was counted a few times. The chain couples TRBV18 to TRBJ2-7; D is uncertain. The CDR3 loop spans 13 amino acids. From germline, CDR1 is KGHSH and CDR2 LQKENI. V lost 4 bases, J lost 3 bases, and 10 bases lay in between. For the CDR3, the DNA is TGTGCCAGCTCACTGAAACCGGGCTACGAGCAGTACTTC. This encodes CASSLKPGYEQYF.

The chain employs TRBV15 and TRBJ2-1; possibly TRBD2 for D (6 bases). The CDR3 contains 16 residues. Germline assignment: CDR1 LNHNV and CDR2 YYDKDF (reference sequence). Deletions cut 3 bases from V and 4 bases from J, with 16 bases between. CDR3 protein: CATSRPPGTPYNEQFF. The CDR3 nucleotides read TGTGCCACCAGCAGGCCCCCCGGGACTCCTTACAATGAGCAGTTCTTC.